The text below deals with one T cell receptor (beta chain). What it binds is not known. The data originate from a study of T cell responses to AZD1222 COVID-19 vaccine. CDR1 is SEHNR and CDR2 is FQNEAQ in the germline V gene (reference sequence). The CDR3 loop spans 16 amino acids. The trim removed 4 bases at V and 0 bases at J, leaving 5 bases unmatched. Study-wide findings and caveats: Epitopes outside B.1.351 and B.1.1.7 mutated regions reportedly drew nearly half of spike TCRs.

Assay: immunoSEQ multiplex PCR; the TCRdb copy retains only in-frame clones and omits some. The data contain around 100,000 clones, about nine tenths of them seen just once; the ten biggest clones take up 4% to 5.5%. Here the sequenced sample was peripheral blood, taken on day 0 of AZD1222 vaccination. The receptor was derived from an adult in good health. This chain joins TRBV7-9 and TRBJ2-3, with 9 bases fitting TRBD2. CDR3 in DNA: TGTGCCAGCAGCTCCTATAGCGGGGGTAGCACAGATACGCAGTATTTT. Its protein product is CASSSYSGGSTDTQYF.